Each of the 7 T cell receptor beta chains below was sequenced from the same sample in a study of cytomegalovirus exposure and HLA in healthy donors. In the PCR, 60 Vbeta and 13 Jbeta primers were used. TCRdb keeps only in-frame clones here, not all; method: immunoSEQ multiplex PCR. In the table there are around 130,000 clones, 79% of which are singletons. The specimen was PBMCs. These receptors came from a man aged 18 to 30 in good health and CMV-seronegative.

This clone came up a few times. The chain recombines TRBV9 with TRBJ2-7, with D perhaps TRBD2 (6 bases). The CDR3 has 16 amino acids. Germline CDR1 SGDLS, CDR2 YYNGEE. Trimming removed 5 bases from V and 0 bases from J, with 18 bases in between. CDR3 sequence (DNA): TGTGCCAGCAGTCAAACCCCTAGCGCATTCTCCTACGAGCAGTACTTC. Encoded protein: CASSQTPSAFSYEQYF.

The rearrangement uses TRBV30 and TRBJ1-2; the D gene is possibly TRBD1 (5 bases). Germline V lookup: CDR1 GTSNPN, CDR2 SVGIG (reference sequence). The CDR3 is 15 residues long. V was clipped by 4 bases and J by 2 bases, with 17 bases between them. The CDR3 region is CAWTWGKGGNYGYTF. The CDR3 nucleotides are TGTGCCTGGACCTGGGGGAAGGGAGGGAACTATGGCTACACCTTC.

This clone was seen only once. The V gene is TRBV11-1, the J gene TRBJ2-1; D is unclear. In germline, CDR1 is SGHAT, CDR2 FQDESV (reference sequence). This CDR3 is 14 amino acids long. V gave up 4 bases and J gave up 3 bases, with 10 bases separating them. The CDR3 is CASSSPGHYNEQFF. The CDR3, as DNA: TGTGCCAGCAGCTCGCCTGGGCACTACAATGAGCAGTTCTTC.

The chain recombines TRBV2 with TRBJ2-7; possibly TRBD1 for D (6 bases). With 6 bases removed from V and 3 bases from J, the gap between germline ends came to 9 bases. Germline-derived CDR1 and CDR2 are SNHLY and FYNNEI. The CDR3 totals 12 residues. CDR3 residues: CASRDSGYEQYF. The DNA of the CDR3 is TGTGCCAGCAGGGACAGCGGCTACGAGCAGTACTTC.

This chain joins TRBV30 and TRBJ1-2; 7 bases align to TRBD1. With V trimmed by 3 bases and J by 0 bases, 7 bases remained unmatched. The CDR3 has 15 amino acids. Germline V gives CDR1 GTSNPN, CDR2 SVGIG (reference sequence). The CDR3 nucleotides read TGTGCCTGGAGAGCAACCGGGACAGCTAACTATGGCTACACCTTC. Translation gives CAWRATGTANYGYTF.

V gene TRBV28 combines with J gene TRBJ2-5; TRBD1 matches 7 bases. The end of the DNA aligns better with TRBJ2-7, so the J call may be wrong. This CDR3 has 12 residues. Germline values: CDR1 MDHEN, CDR2 SYDVKM. CDR3 DNA: TGTGCCAGCAGAAGGGGGCGGTACGAGCAGTACTTC. Translated, it gives CASRRGRYEQYF.

CDR3 sequence reads: CASSQVSSEQFF. DNA for the CDR3: TGTGCCAGCAGCCAAGTCTCCAGTGAGCAGTTCTTC. This chain links TRBV14 with TRBJ2-1; no definite D call. There are 12 residues in the CDR3. Trimming shortened V by 1 base and J by 9 bases, and 7 bases separated the two germline ends. The V gene's germline CDR1 is SGHDN and CDR2 FVKESK.